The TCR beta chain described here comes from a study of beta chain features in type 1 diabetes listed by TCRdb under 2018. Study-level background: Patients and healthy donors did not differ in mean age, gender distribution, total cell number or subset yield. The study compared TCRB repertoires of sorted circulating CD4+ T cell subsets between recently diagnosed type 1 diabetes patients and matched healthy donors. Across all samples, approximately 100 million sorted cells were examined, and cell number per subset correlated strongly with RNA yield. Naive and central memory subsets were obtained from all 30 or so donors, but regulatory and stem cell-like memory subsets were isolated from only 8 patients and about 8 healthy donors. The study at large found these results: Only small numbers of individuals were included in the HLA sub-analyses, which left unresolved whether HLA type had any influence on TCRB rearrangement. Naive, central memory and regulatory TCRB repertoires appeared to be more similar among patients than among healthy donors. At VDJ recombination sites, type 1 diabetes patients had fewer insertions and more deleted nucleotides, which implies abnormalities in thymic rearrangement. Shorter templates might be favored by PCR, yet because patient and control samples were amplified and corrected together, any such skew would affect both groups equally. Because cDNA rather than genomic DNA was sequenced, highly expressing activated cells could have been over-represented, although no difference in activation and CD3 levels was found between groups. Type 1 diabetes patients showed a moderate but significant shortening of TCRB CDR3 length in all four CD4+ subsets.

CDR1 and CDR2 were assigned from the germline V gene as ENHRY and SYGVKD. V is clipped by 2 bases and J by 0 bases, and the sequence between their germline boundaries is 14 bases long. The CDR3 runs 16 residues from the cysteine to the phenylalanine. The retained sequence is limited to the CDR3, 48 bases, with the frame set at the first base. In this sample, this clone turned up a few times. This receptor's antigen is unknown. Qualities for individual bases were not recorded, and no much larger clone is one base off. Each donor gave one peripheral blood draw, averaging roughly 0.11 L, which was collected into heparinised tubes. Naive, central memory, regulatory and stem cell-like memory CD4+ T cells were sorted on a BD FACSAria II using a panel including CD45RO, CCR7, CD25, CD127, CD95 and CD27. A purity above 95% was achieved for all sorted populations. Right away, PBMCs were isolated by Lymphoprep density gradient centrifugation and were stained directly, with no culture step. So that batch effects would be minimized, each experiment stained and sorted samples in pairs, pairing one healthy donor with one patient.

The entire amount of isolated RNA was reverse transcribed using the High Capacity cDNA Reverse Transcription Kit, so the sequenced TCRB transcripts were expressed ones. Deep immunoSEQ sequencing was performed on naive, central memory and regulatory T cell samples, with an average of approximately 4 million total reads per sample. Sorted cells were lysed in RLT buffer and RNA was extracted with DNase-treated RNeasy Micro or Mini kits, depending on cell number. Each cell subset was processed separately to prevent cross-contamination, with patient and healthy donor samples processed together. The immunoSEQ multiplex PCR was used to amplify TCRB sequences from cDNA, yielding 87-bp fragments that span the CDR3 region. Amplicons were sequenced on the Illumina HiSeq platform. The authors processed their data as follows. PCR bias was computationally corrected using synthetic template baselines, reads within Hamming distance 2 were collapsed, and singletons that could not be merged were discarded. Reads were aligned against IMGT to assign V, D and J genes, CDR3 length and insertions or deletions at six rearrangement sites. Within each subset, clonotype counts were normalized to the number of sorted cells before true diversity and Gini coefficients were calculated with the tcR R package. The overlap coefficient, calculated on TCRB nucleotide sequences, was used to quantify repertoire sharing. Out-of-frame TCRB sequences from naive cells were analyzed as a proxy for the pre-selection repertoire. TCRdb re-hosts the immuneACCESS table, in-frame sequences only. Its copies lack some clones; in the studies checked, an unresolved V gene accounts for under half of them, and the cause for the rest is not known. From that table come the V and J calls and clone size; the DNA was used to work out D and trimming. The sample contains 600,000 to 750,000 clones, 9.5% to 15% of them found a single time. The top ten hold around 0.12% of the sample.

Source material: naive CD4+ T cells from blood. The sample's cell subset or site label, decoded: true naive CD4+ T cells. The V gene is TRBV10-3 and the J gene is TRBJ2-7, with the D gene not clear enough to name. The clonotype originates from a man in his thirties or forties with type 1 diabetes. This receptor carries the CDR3 CAISEPTTVSSYEQYF. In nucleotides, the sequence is TGTGCCATCAGTGAGCCGACGACCGTGAGCTCCTACGAGCAGTACTTC.